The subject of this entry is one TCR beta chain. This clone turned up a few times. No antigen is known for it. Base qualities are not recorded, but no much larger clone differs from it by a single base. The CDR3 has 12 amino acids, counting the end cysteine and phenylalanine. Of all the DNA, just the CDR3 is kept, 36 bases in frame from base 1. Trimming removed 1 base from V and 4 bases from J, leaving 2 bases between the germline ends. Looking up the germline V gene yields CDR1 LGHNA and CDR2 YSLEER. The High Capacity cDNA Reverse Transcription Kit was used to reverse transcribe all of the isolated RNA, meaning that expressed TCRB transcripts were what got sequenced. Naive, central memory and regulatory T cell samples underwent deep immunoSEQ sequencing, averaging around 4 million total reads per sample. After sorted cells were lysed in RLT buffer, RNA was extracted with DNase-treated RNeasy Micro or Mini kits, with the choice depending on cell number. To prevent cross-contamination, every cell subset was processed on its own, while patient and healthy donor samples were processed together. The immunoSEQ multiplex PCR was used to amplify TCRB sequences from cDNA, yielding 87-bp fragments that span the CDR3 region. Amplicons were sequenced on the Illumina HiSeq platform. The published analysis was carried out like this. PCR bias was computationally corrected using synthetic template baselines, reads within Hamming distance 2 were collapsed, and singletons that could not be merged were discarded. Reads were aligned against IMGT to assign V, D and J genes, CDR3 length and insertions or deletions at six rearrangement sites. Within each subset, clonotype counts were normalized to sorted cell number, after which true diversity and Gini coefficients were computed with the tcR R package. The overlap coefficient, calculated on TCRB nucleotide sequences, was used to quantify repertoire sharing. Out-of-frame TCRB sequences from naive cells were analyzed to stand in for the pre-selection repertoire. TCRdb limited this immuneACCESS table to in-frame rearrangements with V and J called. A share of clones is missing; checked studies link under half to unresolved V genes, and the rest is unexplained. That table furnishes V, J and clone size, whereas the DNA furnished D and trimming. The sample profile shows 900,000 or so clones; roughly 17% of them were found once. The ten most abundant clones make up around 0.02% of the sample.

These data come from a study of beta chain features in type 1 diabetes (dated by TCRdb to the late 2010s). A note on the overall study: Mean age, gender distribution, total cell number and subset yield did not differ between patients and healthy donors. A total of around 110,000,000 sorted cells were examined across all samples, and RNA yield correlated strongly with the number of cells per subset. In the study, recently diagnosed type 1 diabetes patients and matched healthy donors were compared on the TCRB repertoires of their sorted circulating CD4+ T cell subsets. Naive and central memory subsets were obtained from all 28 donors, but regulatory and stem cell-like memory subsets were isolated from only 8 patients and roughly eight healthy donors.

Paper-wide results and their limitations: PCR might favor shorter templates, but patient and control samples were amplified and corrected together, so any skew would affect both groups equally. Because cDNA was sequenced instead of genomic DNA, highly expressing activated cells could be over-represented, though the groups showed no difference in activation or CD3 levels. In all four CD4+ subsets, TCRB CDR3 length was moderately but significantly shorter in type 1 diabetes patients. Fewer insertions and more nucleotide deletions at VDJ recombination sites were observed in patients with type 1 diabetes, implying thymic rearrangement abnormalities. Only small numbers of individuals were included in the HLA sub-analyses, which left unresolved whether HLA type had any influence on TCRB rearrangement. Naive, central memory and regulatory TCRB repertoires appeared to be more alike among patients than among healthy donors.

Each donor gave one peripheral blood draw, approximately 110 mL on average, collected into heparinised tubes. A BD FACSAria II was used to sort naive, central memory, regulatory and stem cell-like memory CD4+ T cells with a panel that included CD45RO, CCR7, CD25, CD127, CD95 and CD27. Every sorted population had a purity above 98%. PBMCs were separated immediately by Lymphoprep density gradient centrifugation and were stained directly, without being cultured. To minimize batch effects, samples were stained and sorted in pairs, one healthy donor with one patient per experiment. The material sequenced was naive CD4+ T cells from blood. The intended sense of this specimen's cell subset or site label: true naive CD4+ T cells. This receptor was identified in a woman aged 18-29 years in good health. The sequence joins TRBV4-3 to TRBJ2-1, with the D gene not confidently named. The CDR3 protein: CASSQGYNEQFF. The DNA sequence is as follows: TGCGCCAGCAGCCAAGGGTACAATGAGCAGTTCTTC.